The T cell receptor (beta chain) under discussion was sequenced for a study of T-cell reconstitution after alpha-beta-depleted transplantation in children. Unique molecular identifiers were incorporated during preparation of the TCRbeta library. MiXCR, applied by TCRdb to the PCR reads, yields one record per CDR3 protein. The repertoire holds 150,000 to 250,000 distinct CDR3 sequences, with more than 12% as singletons. CDR1 MNHNY and CDR2 SVGAGI come from the germline V gene (reference sequence). This CDR3 contains 13 residues. Trimming took off 8 bases at V and 4 bases at J, with 14 bases between the two ends.

This clonotype was obtained from a human donor who donated a stem cell graft to a child with acute lymphoblastic leukemia. Source: PBMCs from the stem cell graft donor, taken from the stem cell graft. The rearrangement links TRBV6-6 to TRBJ2-5; unclear D gene. CDR3 bases: TGTGCCAGCGCAACGTGGGATGGAGAGACCCAGTACTTC. Its translation: CASATWDGETQYF.